This T cell receptor (beta chain) is drawn from a study of T cell repertoires in cytomegalovirus infection. The overall study: CMV epitopes in the study were HLA-C-restricted (recently identified) and HLA-B-restricted (well studied). Matching HLA type, along with CMV infection, was indicated by public TCR beta signatures.

This CDR3 region has 15 residues. Germline CDR1 SGHTA, CDR2 FQGTGA. V lost 6 bases to trimming and J lost 2 bases; unmatched junction nucleotides: 6. MiXCR, run by TCRdb on the reads, gives a single entry per CDR3 protein. The sample yields hundreds of thousands of distinct CDR3 sequences, more than 30% seen once. Study-wide points: The study identified carriers of CMV plus the relevant HLA from cumulative public TCR beta family frequency. The response measured ex vivo was dominated by TCR beta clonotypes (HLA-C-restricted and CMV-specific).

This clonotype was seen a single time. Its specificity is unknown. V usage is TRBV7-3 and J usage is TRBJ2-5, with 10 bases aligning to TRBD1. The sequence derives from a human donor in good health (CMV status not recorded). Some clones in this sample may be carry-over from other donors' samples. This specimen was cultured PBMCs, taken from culture after CMV antigen stimulation. CDR3 in DNA: TGTGCCAGCAGAGAGGGACAGGGGACGCAAGAGACCCAGTACTTC. Protein: CASREGQGTQETQYF.